This T cell receptor beta chain was obtained from a study of T cells in Graves' hyperthyroidism and ophthalmopathy. RNA transcripts were the template for amplifying TCR beta CDR3 regions. The HTBI set primed first-round TCR CDR3 RT-PCR. TCRdb re-called the multiplex PCR reads with MiXCR, one entry per CDR3 protein. The sample has 600,000 or so distinct CDR3 sequences; roughly 15% are singletons. Among ophthalmopathy patients, the Clinical Activity Score reached at least 3, the NOSPECS grade reached at least 4, and duration remained under 3 months. This clonotype was counted at least ten times. The target antigen is unknown. Whole-study findings and limits: It was a median about 7.1 months before onset that the model predicted ophthalmopathy.

V was pared by 1 base and J by 2 bases, with 9 bases between. From germline, CDR1 is GTSNPN and CDR2 SVGIG (reference sequence). This CDR3 has 14 amino acids. The V gene is TRBV30, the J gene TRBJ1-3; unclear D gene. Sequenced material: blood. This TCR derives from a woman in her fifties or sixties with Graves' ophthalmopathy. The CDR3 nucleotides are TGTGCCTGGAGTGAAGGGTTCACTGGAAACACCATATATTTT. Its translation: CAWSEGFTGNTIYF. Looking up the rest from reference TRBV30 and TRBJ1-3 gives the full variable domain: SQTIHQWPATLVQPVGSPLSLECTVEGTSNPNLYWYRQAAGRGLQLLFYSVGIGQISSEVPQNLSASRPQDRQFILSSKKLLLSDSGFYLCAWSEGFTGNTIYFGEGSWLTVV.